This entry is about one TCR beta chain. What it binds is not known. This specimen belongs to a study of T cell responses to AZD1222 COVID-19 vaccine. Study background: Doses given second, at about 4 or about 12 weeks, were pooled.

This CDR3 spans 15 amino acids. From germline, CDR1 is SGHRS and CDR2 YFSETQ. After removal of 4 bases from V and 4 bases from J, the junction contained 10 bases not matched to a gene. Repertoires were generated with immunoSEQ multiplex PCR, while TCRdb's copy carries only in-frame clones and drops some. Of 88,000 or so clones in the sample, roughly 89% were seen once. General study points: Along spike, vaccine-associated CD4 TCRs were found throughout, with dominance at 160-218 and 743-854. Among those given AZD1222, only five or six were seropositive at baseline.

Sequencing was performed on peripheral blood, taken on day 0 of AZD1222 vaccination. V is TRBV5-1 and J is TRBJ2-5, with 7 bases identical to TRBD2. This receptor was identified in an adult in good health. The CDR3 bases are TGCGCCAGCAGCGCCAGGGAGGGGTCCCCAGAGACCCAGTACTTC. This translates into CASSAREGSPETQYF.